This T cell receptor beta chain was captured in a study of T cell repertoires in cytomegalovirus infection (dated by TCRdb to about 2019). Concerning the study at large: Peptide stimulations targeted recently identified HLA-C-restricted CMV epitopes, whose presentation resists viral immunomodulation, together with well-studied HLA-B-restricted epitopes. Donor HLA type was relevant to the analysis, as public TCR beta signatures indicated carriage of CMV infection together with the matching HLA type.

The junction shows trimming of 0 bases on V and 8 bases on J, plus 7 bases between the germline ends. From the cysteine up to the phenylalanine, the CDR3 has a length of 12 residues. The only DNA kept is the CDR3, 36 bases in frame from the first base. According to the germline V gene, CDR1 reads MGHDK and CDR2 reads SYGVNS. Paper-wide results and their limitations: In both this cohort and an independent cohort of over 350 donors, the cumulative frequency of public TCR beta family members distinguished carriers of CMV infection plus the relevant HLA type. The ex vivo response was dominated by HLA-C-restricted CMV-specific TCR beta clonotypes, which also provided the single most frequent clonotype in two of eight donors.

This clonotype came up a few times. Its antigen is currently not known. No clone much larger than this one lies a single base away; base qualities are absent. Instrument used: Illumina HiSeq 1500. The public reads were run again by TCRdb, first through fastp at Q25 and then through MiXCR, and only productive beta chains were kept. When rows share a CDR3 protein, they turn into one entry using the most common DNA and genes. For this sample the table gives roughly 860,000 distinct CDR3 sequences, of which 32% were detected only once. The top ten clonotypes cover under 15% of the sample. In the paper's terms, the treatment or condition label means: in vitro stimulation with specific CMV peptide epitopes to enrich CMV-specific T cells.

This specimen consisted of cultured CD8+ T cells from PBMCs, obtained from culture after CMV antigen stimulation. This clonotype originated in a human donor in good health (CMV status not recorded). Some clones in this sample may be carry-over from other donors' samples. The V and J genes are TRBV25-1 and TRBJ1-1; a confident D gene designation cannot be given. CDR3 protein: CASSEYGWEAFF. The nucleotide sequence reads TGTGCCAGCAGTGAATATGGGTGGGAAGCTTTCTTT.